The rows below give T cell receptor beta chains drawn from one sample of a study of T cell repertoires in cytomegalovirus infection. TCRdb fed the reads into MiXCR, producing one record per CDR3 protein. The top ten clones hold 8% of a sample with about 97,000 distinct CDR3 sequences, approximately 16% of them seen once. What was sequenced was PBMCs. Receptor source: a human donor in good health (CMV status not recorded). Some clones in this sample may be carry-over from other donors' samples. Both conserved end residues are part of each CDR3. D genes are given only for firm matches. Not every row has a clone size; where given, it reads once, few, many or a size class.

CDR3,DNA,J,size,V,D
CRGSRPSLSGNTIYF,TGCAGGGGATCCCGCCCTAGTCTCTCTGGAAACACCATATATTTT,TRBJ1-3,many,TRBV29-1,-
CASSQSNRGVGELFF,TGCGCCAGCAGTCAATCGAACAGGGGGGTCGGGGAGCTGTTTTTT,TRBJ2-2,few,TRBV23-1,TRBD1
CASSLTGAGSGANVLTF,TGTGCCAGCAGCTTGACAGGGGCCGGCTCTGGGGCCAACGTCCTGACTTTC,TRBJ2-6,many,TRBV7-2,TRBD1
CGSRLARPLDTQYF,TGTGGCAGCCGCTTAGCACGCCCCCTAGATACGCAGTATTTT,TRBJ2-3,-,TRBV7-2,-
CASRPDNMNTEAFF,TGTGCCAGCAGGCCGGACAACATGAACACTGAAGCTTTCTTT,TRBJ1-1,few,TRBV2,-
CASSLKGLYGYTF,TGTGCCAGCAGCTTAAAAGGACTCTATGGCTACACCTTC,TRBJ1-2,few,TRBV11-2,-
CASSLGWIQETQYF,TGCGCCAGCAGCTTGGGTTGGATTCAAGAGACCCAGTACTTC,TRBJ2-5,-,TRBV5-1,-
CASSPRQGRNTGELFF,TGCGCCAGCAGCCCGAGACAGGGGCGAAACACCGGGGAGCTGTTTTTT,TRBJ2-2,many,TRBV5-1,TRBD1
CASSFLGRYEQFF,TGTGCCAGCAGTTTCCTCGGACGGTATGAGCAGTTCTTC,TRBJ2-1,-,TRBV6-2/TRBV6-3,-
CASSSGGEGTTLFF,TGTGCCAGCAGTTCCGGCGGAGAAGGTACTACTTTATTCTTT,TRBJ1-1,many,TRBV28,-
CATSRDPAGAASYNVQFF,TGTGCCACCAGCAGAGATCCTGCGGGTGCGGCTTCCTACAATGTGCAGTTCTTC,TRBJ2-1,-,TRBV15,-
CASSLNAVGTEAFF,TGTGCCAGCAGCTTAAACGCAGTAGGAACTGAAGCTTTCTTT,TRBJ1-1,many,TRBV7-2,-
CSARDSGDTQYF,TGCAGTGCTAGAGATTCCGGAGATACGCAGTATTTT,TRBJ2-3,-,TRBV20-1,-
CASSGMPDQPQHF,TGTGCCAGCAGTGGGATGCCCGATCAGCCCCAGCATTTT,TRBJ1-5,-,TRBV12-3/TRBV12-4,-
CASSQTGTGYTDTQYF,TGTGCCAGCAGCCAAACCGGGACAGGCTACACAGATACGCAGTATTTT,TRBJ2-3,many,TRBV14,TRBD1
CASSSYNTDTQYF,TGTGCCAGCAGCTCCTACAACACAGATACGCAGTATTTT,TRBJ2-3,many,TRBV7-2,-
CASSFWTPVGGEQYF,TGTGCCAGCAGCTTTTGGACACCGGTAGGCGGGGAGCAGTACTTC,TRBJ2-7,many,TRBV7-9,-
CASSRYQETQYF,TGTGCCAGCAGCCGATACCAAGAGACCCAGTACTTC,TRBJ2-5,few,TRBV7-9,-
CASSPFQETQYF,TGTGCCAGCAGCCCCTTTCAAGAGACCCAGTACTTC,TRBJ2-5,-,TRBV7-2,-
CASSLQTGDNEQFF,TGTGCCAGCAGCCTCCAGACAGGGGATAATGAGCAGTTCTTC,TRBJ2-1,many,TRBV7-2,TRBD1
CASSPLNAGILDTEAFF,TGTGCCAGCAGCCCCCTTAACGCAGGGATTCTGGACACTGAAGCTTTCTTT,TRBJ1-1,many,TRBV14,-
CASSYTYRQGTDTQYF,TGTGCCAGCAGCTACACTTATCGACAGGGCACAGATACGCAGTATTTT,TRBJ2-3,many,TRBV7-2,-
CASRRVWVPGDYEQYF,TGTGCCAGCAGGCGTGTGTGGGTACCTGGGGACTACGAGCAGTACTTC,TRBJ2-7,many,TRBV7-6,-
CASTPPGQGLTEAFF,TGTGCCAGCACCCCCCCGGGACAGGGACTCACTGAAGCTTTCTTT,TRBJ1-1,many,TRBV12-3/TRBV12-4,TRBD1
CASSLDQGRSPLHF,TGTGCCAGCAGCTTGGACCAGGGCCGATCACCCCTCCACTTT,TRBJ1-6,few,TRBV5-4,-
CASGPFDPYNEQFF,TGTGCCAGCGGACCTTTTGACCCGTACAATGAGCAGTTCTTC,TRBJ2-1,many,TRBV7-2,-
CASSLLGQGRAFF,TGTGCCAGCAGCTTACTGGGGCAGGGTAGGGCTTTCTTT,TRBJ1-1,many,TRBV7-2,-
CASSSAGYGYTF,TGTGCCAGCTCCTCGGCGGGCTATGGCTACACCTTC,TRBJ1-2,many,TRBV7-8,-
CSVTSGGTYEQYF,TGCAGCGTAACCTCGGGGGGGACCTACGAGCAGTACTTC,TRBJ2-7,few,TRBV29-1,TRBD2
CASPEDTKTKIRVGETQYF,TGTGCCAGCCCCGAAGACACGAAAACTAAAATACGCGTGGGGGAGACCCAGTACTTC,TRBJ2-5,few,TRBV6-5,-
CASSQDNGGTDTQYF,TGTGCCAGCAGCCAAGATAACGGGGGAACAGATACGCAGTATTTT,TRBJ2-3,-,TRBV4-2,-
CASSPRLAAGNTEAFF,TGTGCCAGCAGCCCTCGGCTGGCAGCGGGGAACACTGAAGCTTTCTTT,TRBJ1-1,many,TRBV7-2,-
CASSPRGQGGTQPQHF,TGTGCCAGCTCACCAAGGGGGCAGGGAGGAACTCAGCCCCAGCATTTT,TRBJ1-5,few,TRBV18,TRBD1
CDSSEITGLQETQYF,TGTGACAGCAGCGAGATAACGGGACTCCAAGAGACCCAGTACTTC,TRBJ2-5,-,TRBV5-4,-
CASSLGLAGFNEQFF,TGTGCCAGCAGCCTGGGACTAGCGGGCTTCAATGAGCAGTTCTTC,TRBJ2-1,many,TRBV14,TRBD2
CASSFERASYEQYF,TGTGCCAGCAGCTTTGAAAGGGCCTCCTACGAGCAGTACTTC,TRBJ2-7,many,TRBV7-2,-
CASSARKTEAFF,TGTGCCAGCAGCGCCAGAAAGACTGAAGCTTTCTTT,TRBJ1-1,few,TRBV11-2,-
CASSLDAGPPKETQYF,TGTGCCAGCAGCTTAGATGCAGGGCCGCCTAAAGAGACCCAGTACTTC,TRBJ2-5,many,TRBV7-9,-
CASSLWGGNTEAFF,TGTGCCAGCAGTTTATGGGGAGGGAACACTGAAGCTTTCTTT,TRBJ1-1,few,TRBV27,-
CASSLEDRVNSTDTQYF,TGTGCCAGCAGCTTAGAGGACAGGGTGAACAGCACAGATACGCAGTATTTT,TRBJ2-3,many,TRBV7-4,TRBD1
CASSRTGGLYETQYF,TGTGCCAGCAGTCGGACAGGGGGCCTCTACGAGACCCAGTACTTC,TRBJ2-5,many,TRBV12-3/TRBV12-4,TRBD1
CASSQGYRDRADSPLHF,TGCGCCAGCAGCCAGGGTTACCGGGACAGGGCTGATTCACCCCTCCACTTT,TRBJ1-6,many,TRBV4-1,TRBD1
CAITQGEGQPQHF,TGTGCCATCACACAGGGAGAAGGACAGCCCCAGCATTTT,TRBJ1-5,-,TRBV10-3,-
CSVEDLLRALETQYF,TGCAGCGTTGAAGACCTCCTGAGAGCGCTAGAGACCCAGTACTTC,TRBJ2-5,-,TRBV29-1,-
CASSLAVWGSAPGGFAQFF,TGTGCCAGCAGCTTAGCGGTCTGGGGGTCGGCTCCGGGGGGTTTTGCGCAGTTCTTC,TRBJ2-1,many,TRBV7-8,TRBD2
CASSYEGKNEQFF,TGTGCCAGCAGCTATGAGGGTAAGAATGAGCAGTTCTTC,TRBJ2-1,-,TRBV5-6,-
CSSRDRQTGELFF,TGCAGCTCCCGGGACAGACAAACCGGGGAGCTGTTTTTT,TRBJ2-2,few,TRBV29-1,TRBD1
CASSLQIRAAGEQYF,TGTGCCAGCAGCTTGCAAATACGTGCAGCGGGGGAGCAGTACTTC,TRBJ2-7,-,TRBV5-4,TRBD2
CASSPSSGETQYF,TGTGCCAGCAGCCCAAGCTCTGGGGAGACCCAGTACTTC,TRBJ2-5,many,TRBV7-2,-
CASSFVGIGQPQHF,TGTGCCAGCAGCTTTGTAGGGATCGGTCAGCCCCAGCATTTT,TRBJ1-5,many,TRBV7-2,-
CASSLKQGVPEAFF,TGTGCCAGCAGCTTGAAACAGGGTGTACCTGAAGCTTTCTTT,TRBJ1-1,few,TRBV5-4,-
CASSHLLAGVTETQYF,TGCGCCAGCAGCCATTTACTAGCGGGGGTTACGGAGACCCAGTACTTC,TRBJ2-5,few,TRBV4-1,TRBD2
CASSLGSGRMGTEAFF,TGCGCCAGCAGCTTAGGTTCGGGTCGGATGGGGACTGAAGCTTTCTTT,TRBJ1-1,few,TRBV5-1,-
CASSSIYEDIQYF,TGTGCCAGCAGCTCGATATATGAAGACATTCAGTACTTC,TRBJ2-4,many,TRBV7-3,-
CASSRTGVSGNTIYF,TGTGCCAGCAGCCGGACAGGGGTCTCTGGAAACACCATATATTTT,TRBJ1-3,many,TRBV7-2,TRBD1
CASSLRSTSGGGNEQFF,TGTGCCAGCAGCTTACGATCGACTAGCGGGGGAGGCAATGAGCAGTTCTTC,TRBJ2-1,many,TRBV7-2,TRBD2
CASRDSISRTGGFYTEAFF,TGTGCCAGCAGAGATTCCATCTCGAGGACAGGGGGTTTTTATACTGAAGCTTTCTTT,TRBJ1-1,-,TRBV2,TRBD1